This T cell receptor beta chain derives from a study of post-analysis software for immune sequencing data. V gave up 0 bases and J gave up 9 bases; unmatched junction bases: 4. The V gene's germline CDR1 is SGHRS and CDR2 YFSETQ. This CDR3 is 14 amino acids long. The table lists this clonotype with a few counts. The antigen is not known. Presence of unique molecular identifiers characterized the TCR beta cDNA libraries. Each sample of roughly 0.95 to 10 million input T cells yielded about 500,000 cDNA molecules, so each molecule approximated one T cell. MiXCR, applied by TCRdb to the PCR reads, yields one record per CDR3 protein. The sample records about 680,000 distinct CDR3 sequences, over 45% being singletons. Study-wide findings and caveats: TRBV5-6, TRBV5-1 and TRBV20-1 belonged to a set of a handful of TRBV segments that were more frequent in patients than controls. Multiple sclerosis patients showed significantly lower normalized Chao1 diversity than controls did.

Sequenced material: blood. The V and J genes are TRBV5-1 and TRBJ2-1, with 9 bases fitting TRBD2. The sequence was collected from a girl aged 2-10 years with multiple sclerosis. CDR3 region: CASSLEGLAVEQFF. The CDR3 DNA sequence: TGCGCCAGCAGCTTGGAGGGACTAGCAGTTGAGCAGTTCTTC.